This T cell receptor beta chain was obtained from a study of CD8+CD57+ T cells in acquired aplastic anemia. Study results and limitations: With respect to CD8+ Simpson's diversity, patients and controls did not differ significantly.

This clonotype was recorded many times. Antigen unknown. This CDR3 is built from 15 residues. V lost 3 bases and J 0 bases, leaving 12 bases between the germline ends. Germline loops: CDR1 SGHDT, CDR2 YYEEEE. Genomic DNA, the template, was used for profiling of the TCR beta VDJ and CDR3. TCRdb itself ran the reads through MiXCR, one entry per CDR3 protein. The table has hundreds of thousands of distinct CDR3 sequences, 65% to 80% seen once. The sequence came from a human donor in good health, serving as a control. Sequencing was performed on sorted CD4+, CD8+, or CD8+CD57+ T cells (not recorded which) from PBMCs. V gene TRBV5-6 combines with J gene TRBJ1-1, with a weak D call TRBD1 (5 bases). The DNA of the CDR3 is TGTGCCAGCAGCTGGGGACCGGCCATGAACACTGAAGCTTTCTTT. Its translation: CASSWGPAMNTEAFF.